This TCR beta chain was recovered during a study of blood T cell repertoires in COVID-19. Background on the study: Collection of acute and convalescent COVID-19 samples took place in the United States, Italy and Spain.

Clones were sequenced by immunoSEQ multiplex PCR, and TCRdb holds only the in-frame ones, with some missing. The table lists around 140,000 clones, 70% to 80% of them singletons. Source material: peripheral blood. The receptor was isolated from a woman aged 45-59 years with active or convalescent COVID-19.

CDR3 sequence reads: CASSSLQGSPLHF. As DNA, the CDR3 is TGTGCCAGCAGTTCCCTCCAGGGCTCACCCCTCCACTTT. V is TRBV28 and J is TRBJ1-6, with D possibly TRBD1 on 5 matching bases. Germline values: CDR1 MDHEN, CDR2 SYDVKM. The CDR3 is 13 residues long. V lost 4 bases and J lost 10, with 11 bases in between.